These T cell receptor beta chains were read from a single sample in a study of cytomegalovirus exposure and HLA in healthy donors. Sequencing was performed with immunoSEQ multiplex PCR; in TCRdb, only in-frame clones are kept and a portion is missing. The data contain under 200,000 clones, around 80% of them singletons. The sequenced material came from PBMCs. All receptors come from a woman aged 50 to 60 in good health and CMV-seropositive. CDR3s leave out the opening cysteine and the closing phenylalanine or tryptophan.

AISESDRGNYGYT	13	TRBV10-3	TRBJ1-2
ASSQDLGRGYEQY	13	TRBV4-3	TRBJ2-7
SVYSSRQDYGYT	12	TRBV29-1	TRBJ1-2
ASSPPGAGELF	11	TRBV27	TRBJ2-2
ASSARQGSVGGYT	13	TRBV7-2	TRBJ1-2
ASSLLAGDTEAF	12	TRBV5-8	TRBJ1-1
ASSLEAARRTDTQY	14	TRBV5-4	TRBJ2-3
ASSQEWSSGNTIY	13	TRBV4-2	TRBJ1-3
ASSFALAGGYYEQY	14	TRBV6-5	TRBJ2-7
ASSQDVVTEAF	11	TRBV4-3	TRBJ1-1
ASSLVGEQY	9	TRBV5-8	TRBJ2-7
ASSQGGSSYNEQF	13	TRBV4-3	TRBJ2-1
SVGDFSGNTIY	11	TRBV29-1	TRBJ1-3
ASSYRGSGANVLT	13	TRBV7-2	TRBJ2-6
ASDGRVDLYEQY	12	TRBV2	TRBJ2-7
ASSVRDTSYGYT	12	TRBV9	TRBJ1-2
ASTQPGSGNTIY	12	TRBV7-6	TRBJ1-3
ASSPRGSLANTGELF	15	TRBV5-4	TRBJ2-2
ASSPSPPLAGVNTDTQY	17	TRBV4-1	TRBJ2-3
ASSQTTGSSYNSPLH	15	TRBV4-3	TRBJ1-6
ASSEGSREAF	10	TRBV6-1	TRBJ1-1
ASSWMGRGPTDTQY	14	TRBV5-1	TRBJ2-3
ASSTPLAGARETQY	14	TRBV7-2	TRBJ2-5
ARIAGGPVNEQF	12	TRBV5-1	TRBJ2-1
AVPGSPCRTDTQY	13	TRBV19	TRBJ2-3
ASSPPGGVSYEQY	13	TRBV27	TRBJ2-7
ASSPLPGLDSPLH	13	TRBV9	TRBJ1-6
ASSPRRRGGYGYT	13	TRBV28	TRBJ1-2
ASSLMASLPTNTEAF	15	TRBV7-8	TRBJ1-1
ASSLTPGGEQY	11	TRBV27	TRBJ2-7
ASSWTAYEQY	10	TRBV7-2	TRBJ2-7